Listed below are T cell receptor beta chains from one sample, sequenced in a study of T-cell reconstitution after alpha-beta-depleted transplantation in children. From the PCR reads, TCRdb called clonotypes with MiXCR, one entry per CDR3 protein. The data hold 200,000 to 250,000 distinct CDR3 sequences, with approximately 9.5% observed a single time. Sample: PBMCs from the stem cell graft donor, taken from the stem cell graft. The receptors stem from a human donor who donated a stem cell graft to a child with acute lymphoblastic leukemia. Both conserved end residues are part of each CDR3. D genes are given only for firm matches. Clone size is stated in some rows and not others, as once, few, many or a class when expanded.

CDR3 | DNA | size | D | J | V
CASSATGAGSGYTF | TGTGCCAGCAGTGCCACAGGGGCTGGGAGTGGCTACACCTTC | many | TRBD1 | TRBJ1-2 | TRBV27
CASSPAPGGIMNTEAFF | TGCGCCAGCAGCCCAGCGCCAGGGGGTATTATGAACACTGAAGCTTTCTTT | few | TRBD1 | TRBJ1-1 | TRBV4-1
CASSLELAVYTDTQYF | TGTGCCAGCAGCTTAGAATTAGCGGTCTACACAGATACGCAGTATTTT | - | - | TRBJ2-3 | TRBV11-2
CDSSPQGGTTEAFF | TGTGACAGCAGCCCCCAGGGGGGGACCACTGAAGCTTTCTTT | - | TRBD1 | TRBJ1-1 | TRBV7-9
CSAYGTGGTEKLFF | TGCAGTGCCTATGGGACAGGGGGCACGGAAAAACTGTTTTTT | many | TRBD1 | TRBJ1-4 | TRBV20-1
CSGLGNTGELFF | TGCAGTGGCCTTGGAAACACCGGGGAGCTGTTTTTT | - | - | TRBJ2-2 | TRBV20-1
CASSLVVASGANVLTF | TGCGCCAGCAGCTTGGTGGTTGCCTCTGGGGCCAACGTCCTGACTTTC | many | - | TRBJ2-6 | TRBV5-1
CASSQETGDGQPQHF | TGTGCCAGCAGCCAAGAAACAGGGGACGGCCAGCCCCAGCATTTT | few | TRBD1 | TRBJ1-5 | TRBV4-2
CASSQEYGGASYEQYF | TGTGCCAGCAGCCAAGAGTACGGGGGAGCCTCCTACGAGCAGTACTTC | - | - | TRBJ2-7 | TRBV4-2
CASSPQGRSSGANVLTF | TGTGCCAGCAGCCCACAGGGTCGTAGCTCTGGGGCCAACGTCCTGACTTTC | many | - | TRBJ2-6 | TRBV7-2
CASSLSLDLSMLGAFF | TGTGCCAGCAGCCTCTCGTTGGACTTGTCCATGCTGGGGGCTTTCTTT | - | - | TRBJ1-1 | TRBV27
CASSYSGTGGAVNEKLFF | TGTGCCAGCAGTTACTCCGGGACAGGGGGCGCGGTTAATGAAAAACTGTTTTTT | - | TRBD1 | TRBJ1-4 | TRBV6-5
CASSHGRNYEQYF | TGTGCCAGCAGCCATGGGCGGAACTACGAGCAGTACTTC | - | - | TRBJ2-7 | TRBV3-1
CATRTGETYEQYF | TGTGCCACCCGGACCGGGGAAACCTACGAGCAGTACTTC | many | - | TRBJ2-7 | TRBV10-3
CASTMGDTQYF | TGTGCCAGCACGATGGGAGATACGCAGTATTTT | once | - | TRBJ2-3 | TRBV19
CASSVVGTGVLMNTEAFF | TGTGCCAGCAGCGTAGTCGGGACAGGGGTCCTAATGAACACTGAAGCTTTCTTT | many | TRBD1 | TRBJ1-1 | TRBV9
CASTPIGGWGSYNEQFF | TGTGCCAGCACCCCCATTGGGGGTTGGGGTAGTTACAATGAGCAGTTCTTC | - | - | TRBJ2-1 | TRBV12-3/TRBV12-4
CASSFRGDYNEQFF | TGTGCCAGCAGTTTCAGGGGGGACTACAATGAGCAGTTCTTC | few | - | TRBJ2-1 | TRBV6-2/TRBV6-3
CSVAAGNYGYTF | TGCAGCGTTGCGGCAGGAAACTATGGCTACACCTTC | many | - | TRBJ1-2 | TRBV29-1